This TCR beta chain derives from a study of blood T cells in healthy people across ages (dated by TCRdb to between 2014 and 2016). For context, the study as a whole: In model experiments, template switching captured about one uniquely barcoded TCR beta cDNA molecule for every two T cells. To track age-related changes in TCR beta repertoire diversity, the study relied on deep sequencing normalized with unique cDNA molecular identifiers. Four age groups were formed from the donors: young (average roughly 15 years), middle-aged (just under 40), aged (around 68) and long-lived (about 80). To avoid experimental bias, donors of different ages were randomly spread across the sequencing lanes. Using the same blood draw, the study looked at two additional independent replicas of 1 million unique cDNA reads for two donors, one aged 18 to 30 and the other aged 80 or older. Broader findings and caveats from the paper: Observed TCR beta diversity per million T cells fell roughly linearly with age, and a significant reduction was already apparent by age around 40. Compared with the aged group, the long-lived group had more naive CD4+ T cells, fewer expanded clones and increased TCR diversity, a pattern suggesting age selection. Bulk unsorted PBMC profiling prevented conclusive comparison of naive and antigen-experienced compartments. A strong correlation was found between observed TCR beta diversity and the percentage of naive T cells measured by flow cytometry. Estimates of total diversity based on one million sequenced T cells were regarded as lower bounds and as underestimates. Because donor CMV infection status was unknown, age-related changes in expanded clonotypes were potentially confounded.

The approximately 41 donors, aged roughly 6 to 95 years, were systemically healthy Caucasian individuals from Russia. Each donor gave ten milliliters of peripheral blood, collected into EDTA-treated Vacutainer tubes. PBMCs were isolated by Ficoll-Paque density-gradient centrifugation, with at least 6 million obtained per sample. Total RNA, at least 6 micrograms per sample, was extracted from PBMCs with Trizol reagent. For every donor, an aliquot of PBMCs went through flow cytometry to measure the percentages of naive CD45RAhigh/CD27high T cells. Library construction relied on 5' RACE. Sequencer: Illumina HiSeq 2500. A second about 7 to 12 cycle PCR used a sample-barcoded 5' primer and a J-beta primer mix. A template-switch 5' adaptor carrying 12 random nucleotides introduced a unique molecular identifier onto each TCR beta cDNA molecule. At least 2.5 million CDR3-containing paired-end reads were obtained from each sample. First-strand cDNA was synthesized from all RNA with the Mint cDNA synthesis kit, primed by a TRBC-specific oligonucleotide. Following uracil-DNA glycosylase treatment, a first 18-cycle PCR with universal primers M1SS and BC2_uni_R was performed on all cDNA. In the authors' own workflow: Each sample was normalized by randomly selecting 1 million high-quality reads, each carrying a distinct molecular identifier. Reads with shared molecular identifiers were discarded instead of being binned into consensus sequences. MiTCR, with a Q25 quality threshold and the strictest error-elimination algorithm, was used for CDR3 identification, clonotype clustering and error correction. A nonparametric unseen species model with Euler transformation was used to estimate a lower bound on total TCR beta diversity. TCRdb reprocessing: public reads trimmed at Q25 with fastp, clones called with MiXCR, in-frame beta chains kept. Rows with a matching CDR3 protein are joined into one entry that keeps the most common DNA and genes. TCRdb assigned the V and J calls; the authors' analysis was not used. The sample table records 600,000 to 800,000 distinct CDR3 sequences; about 21% of these occur just once. The top ten clonotypes cover 3% to 4.5% of the sample.

Regarding this clonotype: Its antigen specificity is not known. The input lacks base qualities; no much larger clone sits a single base away.

Inclusive of the bounding cysteine and phenylalanine, the CDR3 is 14 residues long. Of the read, only the CDR3 DNA is kept; its 42 bases are in frame from base 1. A distance of 15 bases separates the germline ends of V and J, which lose 6 bases and 0 bases respectively. The germline V gene (reference sequence) supplies CDR1 DFQATT and CDR2 SNEGSKA. The specimen sequenced was blood. This chain joins TRBV20-1 to TRBJ2-7; the D gene lacks a confident call. The TCR comes from a man aged 70 or older in good health. The CDR3 region reads CSASAAESSYEQYF. The nucleotide sequence reads TGCAGTGCCAGCGCTGCGGAGAGCTCCTACGAGCAGTACTTC.